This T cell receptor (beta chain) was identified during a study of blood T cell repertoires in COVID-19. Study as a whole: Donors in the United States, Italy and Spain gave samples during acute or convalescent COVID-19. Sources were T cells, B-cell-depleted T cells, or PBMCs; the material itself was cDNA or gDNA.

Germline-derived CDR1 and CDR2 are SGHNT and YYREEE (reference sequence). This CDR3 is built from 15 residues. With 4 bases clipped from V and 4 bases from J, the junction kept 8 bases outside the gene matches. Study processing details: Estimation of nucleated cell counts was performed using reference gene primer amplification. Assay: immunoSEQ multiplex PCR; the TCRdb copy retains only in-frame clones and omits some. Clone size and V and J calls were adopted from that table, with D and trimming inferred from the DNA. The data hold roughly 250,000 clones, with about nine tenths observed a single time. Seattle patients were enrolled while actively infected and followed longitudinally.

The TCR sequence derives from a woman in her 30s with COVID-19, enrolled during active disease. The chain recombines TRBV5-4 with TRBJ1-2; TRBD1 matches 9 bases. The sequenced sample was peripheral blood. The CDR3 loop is CASSPGQGTSYGYTF. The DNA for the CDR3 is TGTGCCAGCAGCCCGGGACAGGGTACGAGCTATGGCTACACCTTC.